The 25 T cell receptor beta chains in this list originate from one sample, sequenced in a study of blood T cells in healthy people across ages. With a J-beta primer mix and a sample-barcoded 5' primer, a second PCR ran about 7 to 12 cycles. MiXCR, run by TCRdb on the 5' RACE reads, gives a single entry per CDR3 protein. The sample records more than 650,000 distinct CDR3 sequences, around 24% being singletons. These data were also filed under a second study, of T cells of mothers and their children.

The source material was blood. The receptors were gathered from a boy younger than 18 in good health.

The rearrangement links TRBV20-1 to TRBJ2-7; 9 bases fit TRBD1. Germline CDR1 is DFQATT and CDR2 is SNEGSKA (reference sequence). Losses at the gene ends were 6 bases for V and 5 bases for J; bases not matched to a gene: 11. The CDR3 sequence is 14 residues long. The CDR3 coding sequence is TGCAGTGCCACCACAGGGGGCAGAAAGGACGAGCAGTACTTC. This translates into CSATTGGRKDEQYF.

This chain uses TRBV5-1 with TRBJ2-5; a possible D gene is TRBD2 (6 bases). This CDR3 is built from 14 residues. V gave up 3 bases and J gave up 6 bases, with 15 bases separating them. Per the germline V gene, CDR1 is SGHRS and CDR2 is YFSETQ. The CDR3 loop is CASSSSGDKKTQYF. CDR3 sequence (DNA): TGCGCCAGCAGCTCCTCGGGAGACAAAAAGACCCAGTACTTC.

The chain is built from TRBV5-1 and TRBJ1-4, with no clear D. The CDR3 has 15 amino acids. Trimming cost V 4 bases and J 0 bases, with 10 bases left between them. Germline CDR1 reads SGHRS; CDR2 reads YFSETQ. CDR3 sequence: CASSAAGATNEKLFF. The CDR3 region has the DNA TGCGCCAGCAGCGCGGCAGGAGCAACTAATGAAAAACTGTTTTTT.

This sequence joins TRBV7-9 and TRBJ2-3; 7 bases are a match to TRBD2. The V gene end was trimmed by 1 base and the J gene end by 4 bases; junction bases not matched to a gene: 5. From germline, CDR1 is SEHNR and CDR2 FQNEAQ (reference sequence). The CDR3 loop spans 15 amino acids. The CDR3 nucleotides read TGTGCCAGCAGCTTAGGCGGGAGTACCGCAGATACGCAGTATTTT. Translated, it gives CASSLGGSTADTQYF.

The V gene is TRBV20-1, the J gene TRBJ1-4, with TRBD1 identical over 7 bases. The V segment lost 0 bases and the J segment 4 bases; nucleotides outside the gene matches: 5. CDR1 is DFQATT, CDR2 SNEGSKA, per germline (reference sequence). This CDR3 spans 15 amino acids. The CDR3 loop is CSARDLPGGNEKLFF. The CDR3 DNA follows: TGCAGTGCTAGAGATTTGCCAGGGGGTAATGAAAAACTGTTTTTT.

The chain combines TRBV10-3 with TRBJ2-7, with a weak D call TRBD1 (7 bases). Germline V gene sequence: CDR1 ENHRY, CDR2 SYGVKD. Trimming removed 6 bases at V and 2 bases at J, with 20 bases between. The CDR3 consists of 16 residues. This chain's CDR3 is CAISDPRDRATYEQYF. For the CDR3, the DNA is TGTGCCATCAGCGACCCGCGGGACAGAGCCACCTACGAGCAGTACTTC.

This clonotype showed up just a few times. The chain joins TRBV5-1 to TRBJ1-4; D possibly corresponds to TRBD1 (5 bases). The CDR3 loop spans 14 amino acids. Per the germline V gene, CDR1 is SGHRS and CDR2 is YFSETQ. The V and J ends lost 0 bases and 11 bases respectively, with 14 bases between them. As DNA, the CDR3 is TGCGCCAGCAGCTTGGGGGGCCAGGGCCCTAAACTGTTTTTT. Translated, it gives CASSLGGQGPKLFF.

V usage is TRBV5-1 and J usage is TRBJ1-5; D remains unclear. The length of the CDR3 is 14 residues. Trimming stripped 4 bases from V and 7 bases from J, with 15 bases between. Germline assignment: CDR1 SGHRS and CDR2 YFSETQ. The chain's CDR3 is CASSPGEGTQPQHF. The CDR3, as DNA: TGCGCCAGCAGCCCCGGCGAGGGTACCCAGCCCCAGCATTTT.

The CDR3 region is CASSGERGYEKLFF. The CDR3 DNA reads TGTGCCAGCAGTGGGGAAAGGGGGTATGAAAAACTGTTTTTT. This chain connects TRBV2 to TRBJ1-4; D may be TRBD1 (6 bases). The germline V and J ends were trimmed by 4 bases and 6 bases, with 12 bases remaining between them. The CDR3 totals 14 residues. Germline CDR1 is SNHLY and CDR2 is FYNNEI.

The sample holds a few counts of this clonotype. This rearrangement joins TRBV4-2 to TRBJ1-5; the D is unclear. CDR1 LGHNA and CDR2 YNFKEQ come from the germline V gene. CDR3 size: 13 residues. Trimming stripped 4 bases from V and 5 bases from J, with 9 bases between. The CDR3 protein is CASSPEVDQPQHF. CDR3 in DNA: TGTGCCAGCAGCCCCGAGGTGGATCAGCCCCAGCATTTT.

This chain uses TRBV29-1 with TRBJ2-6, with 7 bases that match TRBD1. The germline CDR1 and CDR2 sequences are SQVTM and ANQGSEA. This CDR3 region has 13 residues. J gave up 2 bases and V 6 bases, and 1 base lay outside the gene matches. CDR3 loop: CSVQGAGANVLTF. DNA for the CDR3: TGCAGCGTCCAGGGGGCTGGGGCCAACGTCCTGACTTTC.

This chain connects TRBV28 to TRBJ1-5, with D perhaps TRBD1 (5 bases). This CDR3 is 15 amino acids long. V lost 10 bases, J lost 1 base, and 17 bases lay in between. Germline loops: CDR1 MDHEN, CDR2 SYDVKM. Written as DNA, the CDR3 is TGTGCCACCCGATCAGGGTATCGCAGCAATCAGCCCCAGCATTTT. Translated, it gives CATRSGYRSNQPQHF.

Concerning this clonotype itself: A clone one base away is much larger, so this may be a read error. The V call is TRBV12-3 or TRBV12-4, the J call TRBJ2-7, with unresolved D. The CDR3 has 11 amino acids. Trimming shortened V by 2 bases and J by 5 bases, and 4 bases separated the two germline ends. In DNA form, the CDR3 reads TGTGCCAGCAGTTTAACGGACGAGCAGTACTTC. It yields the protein CASSLTDEQYF.

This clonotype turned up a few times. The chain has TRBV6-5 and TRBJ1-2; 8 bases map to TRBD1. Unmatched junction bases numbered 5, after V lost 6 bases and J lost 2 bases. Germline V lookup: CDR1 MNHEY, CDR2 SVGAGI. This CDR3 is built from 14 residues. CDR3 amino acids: CASSWDRLNYGYTF. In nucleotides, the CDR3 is TGTGCCAGCAGCTGGGACAGGTTAAACTATGGCTACACCTTC.

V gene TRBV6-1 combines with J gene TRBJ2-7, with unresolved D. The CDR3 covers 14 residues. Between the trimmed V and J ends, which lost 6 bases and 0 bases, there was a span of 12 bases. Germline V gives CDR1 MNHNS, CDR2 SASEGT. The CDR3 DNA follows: TGTGCCAGCAGGTTCGGCAGTAGCTCCTACGAGCAGTACTTC. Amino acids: CASRFGSSSYEQYF.

The CDR3 coding sequence is TGCGCCAGCAGCTTGGGACCAGGACGAAATTCACCCCTCCACTTT. Protein product: CASSLGPGRNSPLHF. V and J are TRBV5-1 and TRBJ1-6; D is uncertain. Germline values: CDR1 SGHRS, CDR2 YFSETQ. This CDR3 region has 15 residues. The V gene lost 0 bases and the J gene lost 7 bases, with 11 bases spanning the gap.

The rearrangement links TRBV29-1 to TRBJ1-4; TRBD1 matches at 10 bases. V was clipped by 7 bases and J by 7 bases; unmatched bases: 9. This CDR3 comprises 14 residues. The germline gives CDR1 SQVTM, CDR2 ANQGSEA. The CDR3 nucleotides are TGCAGCGCCGCAGACAGGGGGCCGGGTGAAAAACTGTTTTTT. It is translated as CSAADRGPGEKLFF.

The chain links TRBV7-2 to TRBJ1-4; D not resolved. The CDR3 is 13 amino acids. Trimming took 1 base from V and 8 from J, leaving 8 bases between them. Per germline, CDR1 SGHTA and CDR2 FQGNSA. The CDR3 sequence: CASSLVAAEKLFF. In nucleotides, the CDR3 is TGTGCCAGCAGCTTAGTAGCTGCGGAAAAACTGTTTTTT.

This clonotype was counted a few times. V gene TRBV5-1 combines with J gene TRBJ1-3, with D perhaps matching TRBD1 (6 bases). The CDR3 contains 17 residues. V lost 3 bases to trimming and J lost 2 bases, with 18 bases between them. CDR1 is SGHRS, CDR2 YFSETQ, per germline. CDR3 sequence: CASSSQITGKTGNTIYF. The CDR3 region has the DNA TGCGCCAGCAGCTCACAGATTACAGGGAAAACTGGAAACACCATATATTTT. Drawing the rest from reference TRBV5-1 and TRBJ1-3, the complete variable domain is KAGVTQTPRYLIKTRGQQVTLSCSPISGHRSVSWYQQTPGQGLQFLFEYFSETQRNKGNFPGRFSGRQFSNSRSEMNVSTLELGDSALYLCASSSQITGKTGNTIYFGEGSWLTVV.

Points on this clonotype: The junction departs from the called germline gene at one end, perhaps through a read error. The CDR3 loop is CASSSGQGNAEAFF. DNA for the CDR3: TGCGCCAGCAGCTCGGGACAGGGGAACGCTGAAGCTTTCTTT. The V and J genes are TRBV5-1 and TRBJ1-1, with 10 bases identical to TRBD1. This CDR3 has 14 amino acids. Per the germline V gene, CDR1 is SGHRS and CDR2 is YFSETQ.

The CDR3 loop is CASSLGPGGRYWNTEAFF. CDR3 coding DNA: TGCGCCAGCAGCTTGGGTCCGGGAGGGAGATATTGGAACACTGAAGCTTTCTTT. J is TRBJ1-1 and V is TRBV5-1; D is ambiguous. V was clipped by 0 bases and J by 1 base, with 19 bases between them. The CDR3 totals 18 residues. Germline V gives CDR1 SGHRS, CDR2 YFSETQ.

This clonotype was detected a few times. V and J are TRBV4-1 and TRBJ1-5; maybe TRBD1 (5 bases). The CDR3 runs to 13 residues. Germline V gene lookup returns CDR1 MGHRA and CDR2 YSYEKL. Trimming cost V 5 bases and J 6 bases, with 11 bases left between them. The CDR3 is CASSTGRGQPQHF. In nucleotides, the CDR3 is TGCGCCAGCAGCACAGGAAGAGGTCAGCCCCAGCATTTT.

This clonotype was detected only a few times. The CDR3 sequence is CASRPHGSLFNYGYTF. CDR3 in DNA: TGTGCCAGCAGGCCTCATGGGAGTCTCTTTAACTATGGCTACACCTTC. The genes are TRBV27 and TRBJ1-2; D call uncertain. Trimming removed 6 bases from V and 1 base from J, with 18 bases in between. In germline, CDR1 is MNHEY, CDR2 SMNVEV (reference sequence). The CDR3 runs to 16 residues.

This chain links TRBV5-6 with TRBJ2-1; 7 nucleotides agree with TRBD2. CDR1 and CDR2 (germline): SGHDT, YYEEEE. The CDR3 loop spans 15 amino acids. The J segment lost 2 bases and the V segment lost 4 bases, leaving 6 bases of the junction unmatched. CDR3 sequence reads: CASSERGRTYNEQFF. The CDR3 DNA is TGTGCCAGCAGCGAGCGGGGACGTACCTACAATGAGCAGTTCTTC.

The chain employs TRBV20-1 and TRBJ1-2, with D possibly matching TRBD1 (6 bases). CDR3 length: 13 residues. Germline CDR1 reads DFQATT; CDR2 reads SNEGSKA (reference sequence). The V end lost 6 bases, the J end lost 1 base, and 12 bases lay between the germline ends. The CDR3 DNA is TGCAGTGCGCCTGACAGGTTTAACTATGGCTACACCTTC. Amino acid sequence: CSAPDRFNYGYTF.